One and the same sample provided the 27 T cell receptor beta chains below, sequenced in a study of post-analysis software for immune sequencing data. Study results and limitations: Relative to controls, patients had 5 or 6 TRBV segments at higher frequency, with TRBV5-6, TRBV5-1 and TRBV20-1 among these.

Unique molecular identifiers were built into the TCR beta cDNA libraries. From the PCR reads, TCRdb called clonotypes with MiXCR, one entry per CDR3 protein. In the table there are about 770,000 distinct CDR3 sequences, around 42% of which are singletons. Their specific antigens are unknown. Sequencing input: blood. The receptors here all came from a girl between 5 and 17 years old with multiple sclerosis.

This clonotype was counted between two and nine times. The chain uses TRBV10-3 and TRBJ2-5; TRBD2 aligns across 8 bases. V gave up 0 bases and J gave up 1 base; unmatched junction bases: 4. The germline V gene encodes CDR1 ENHRY and CDR2 SYGVKD. The CDR3 extends over 16 amino acids. CDR3 protein: CAISESGSGVQETQYF. The CDR3, as DNA: TGTGCCATCAGTGAGTCGGGTAGCGGGGTCCAAGAGACCCAGTACTTC.

The gene calls are TRBV20-1 and TRBJ2-3; 9 bases map to TRBD2. The CDR3 sequence is 15 residues long. The junction had 7 bases not matched to a gene; V was cut back by 1 base and J by 5 bases. Germline lookup yields CDR1 DFQATT and CDR2 SNEGSKA (reference sequence). CDR3 in DNA: TGCAGTGCTAGAGCCGGTAGCGGGAGTGAAGATACGCAGTATTTT. Translating it yields CSARAGSGSEDTQYF.

This clonotype turned up a few times. This chain joins TRBV10-3 and TRBJ2-1, with 9 bases that match TRBD2. CDR1 and CDR2 (germline): ENHRY, SYGVKD. J gave up 9 bases and V 2 bases, and 14 bases lay outside the gene matches. There are 17 residues in the CDR3. The CDR3 bases are TGTGCCATCAGTGAGGCGTCGGGTGCGGGAGGGCCGGGTGAGCAGTTCTTC. It is translated as CAISEASGAGGPGEQFF.

This rearrangement joins TRBV27 to TRBJ1-2, with D hard to call. The V gene's germline CDR1 is MNHEY and CDR2 SMNVEV (reference sequence). The V and J ends lost 5 bases and 4 bases respectively, with 14 bases between them. This CDR3 is 14 amino acids long. CDR3 in amino acids: CASSALRAGYGYTF. CDR3 DNA: TGTGCCAGCAGTGCCCTTAGGGCCGGCTATGGCTACACCTTC.

The chain joins TRBV20-1 to TRBJ1-5, with a possible D match to TRBD1 (6 bases). The germline V gene encodes CDR1 DFQATT and CDR2 SNEGSKA (reference sequence). Trimming removed 3 bases from V and 6 bases from J, with 15 bases in between. The CDR3 has 14 amino acids. Written as DNA, the CDR3 is TGCAGTGCTAGCTTGGGGGGAGGGGGTCAGCCCCAGCATTTT. This gives the protein CSASLGGGGQPQHF.

In its sample, this clonotype was seen a few times. The chain uses TRBV4-3 and TRBJ1-2, with 7 bases identical to TRBD1. Germline-derived CDR1 and CDR2 are LGHNA and YSLEER. V dropped 0 bases and J dropped 4; count of bases not matched to a gene: 2. The CDR3 spans 14 residues. CDR3 bases: TGCGCCAGCAGCCAAGACAGGGGGGTCTATGGCTACACCTTC. Translation: CASSQDRGVYGYTF.

This clonotype was observed a single time. The rearrangement joins TRBV6-2 or TRBV6-3 to TRBJ2-1; 8 nucleotides align to TRBD2. Trimming cost V 0 bases and J 5 bases; bases outside gene matches: 3. The germline V gene has CDR1 MNHEY and CDR2 SVGEGT. The CDR3 loop spans 15 amino acids. The CDR3 here is CASSYSLAEDNEQFF. The CDR3 DNA is TGTGCCAGCAGTTACTCACTAGCGGAAGACAATGAGCAGTTCTTC.

The chain combines TRBV7-9 with TRBJ1-5, with D hard to call. Germline lookup yields CDR1 SEHNR and CDR2 FQNEAQ (reference sequence). Trimming took 0 bases from V and 12 from J, leaving 12 bases between them. The CDR3 totals 13 residues. The CDR3 DNA follows: TGTGCCAGCAGCTTAGCGGCCGATTCTCACCAGCATTTT. Translated, it gives CASSLAADSHQHF. The entire variable domain, with the rest obtained from reference TRBV7-9 and TRBJ1-5, is as follows: DTGVSQNPRHKITKRGQNVTFRCDPISEHNRLYWYRQTLGQGPEFLTYFQNEAQLEKSRLLSDRFSAERPKGSFSTLEIQRTEQGDSAMYLCASSLAADSHQHFGDGTRLSIL.

Only a few counts were recorded for this clonotype. The rearrangement links TRBV20-1 to TRBJ2-1, with a weak D call TRBD2 (6 bases). The length of the CDR3 is 12 residues. Germline V gene lookup returns CDR1 DFQATT and CDR2 SNEGSKA (reference sequence). V shed 3 bases and J shed 8 bases, with 11 bases lying between them. The chain's CDR3 is CSASGSDHEQFF. DNA of the CDR3: TGCAGTGCTAGCGGGAGTGACCATGAGCAGTTCTTC.

V is TRBV24-1 and J is TRBJ2-7; 8 nucleotides align to TRBD2. Germline CDR1 and CDR2: KGHDR and SFDVKD. The CDR3 has 12 amino acids. The V gene end was trimmed by 6 bases and the J gene end by 7 bases; junction bases not matched to a gene: 4. This chain's CDR3 is CATSPGLGEQYF. The CDR3, as DNA: TGTGCCACCAGTCCGGGACTAGGAGAGCAGTACTTC.

The J gene is TRBJ2-6, the V gene TRBV20-1; the D call may be TRBD1 or TRBD2 (5 bases each). Trimming cost V 3 bases and J 3 bases, with 6 bases left between them. Germline CDR1 and CDR2: DFQATT and SNEGSKA (reference sequence). This CDR3 has 13 residues. The CDR3 sequence is CSASGGGANVLTF. CDR3 nucleotide sequence: TGCAGTGCTAGTGGGGGTGGGGCCAACGTCCTGACTTTC.

Comment on this clonotype: The junction differs from germline at one of its ends, possibly a read error. V and J are TRBV28 and TRBJ2-7; 7 bases are shared with TRBD1. The J call is uncertain, as TRBJ2-5 better fits the DNA end. The CDR3 runs 16 residues. Looked up from germline, CDR1 is MDHEN and CDR2 is SYDVKM. CDR3 DNA: TGTACCAGCAGTTCCCCCGGGACAGCGGTGGAAGAGACCCAGTACTTC. Its translation is CTSSSPGTAVEETQYF.

This clonotype was picked up a small number of times. The chain carries TRBV5-5 and TRBJ1-2; D is unresolved. This CDR3 spans 13 amino acids. Per the germline V gene, CDR1 is SGHKS and CDR2 is YYEKEE (reference sequence). The V gene lost 5 bases and the J gene lost 2 bases, with 10 bases spanning the gap. Here the CDR3 DNA reads TGTGCCAGCAGGACCGACGGGAACTATGGCTACACCTTC. Protein: CASRTDGNYGYTF.

This clonotype has a handful of counts. The rearrangement joins TRBV6-2 or TRBV6-3 to TRBJ2-4; 7 bases agree with TRBD2. The J call is doubtful: the DNA matches TRBJ2-7 better. This CDR3 has 15 amino acids. Germline V gene data show CDR1 as MNHEY and CDR2 as SVGEGT. The CDR3 spells CASSAGGAGSYEQYF. For the CDR3, the DNA is TGTGCCAGCAGTGCCGGGGGAGCGGGATCCTACGAGCAGTACTTC.

The CDR3 protein is CASSQALATRNYGYTF. The CDR3 DNA follows: TGCGCCAGCAGCCAAGCACTTGCGACAAGAAACTATGGCTACACCTTC. The chain is built from TRBV4-3 and TRBJ1-2; D gene ambiguous. CDR1 is LGHNA and CDR2 is YSLEER in the germline V gene. Trimming left V 1 base short and J 2 bases short, with 14 bases between. CDR3 length: 16 amino acids.

This clonotype was detected a few times. The rearrangement uses TRBV9 and TRBJ2-4, with 12 bases that match TRBD2. This CDR3 has 15 residues. Germline CDR1 reads SGDLS; CDR2 reads YYNGEE. The V segment lost 0 bases and the J segment 8 bases; nucleotides outside the gene matches: 3. In DNA form, the CDR3 reads TGTGCCAGCAGCGTAGCTAGCGGGAGGGCCGACATTCAGTACTTC. Amino acid sequence: CASSVASGRADIQYF. The full variable domain, in which reference TRBV9 and TRBJ2-4 provide the parts outside the CDR3, is DSGVTQTPKHLITATGQRVTLRCSPRSGDLSVYWYQQSLDQGLQFLIQYYNGEERAKGNILERFSAQQFPDLHSELNLSSLELGDSALYFCASSVASGRADIQYFGAGTRLSVL.

The chain has TRBV10-3 and TRBJ1-2; TRBD1 is a possible D gene (5 bases). CDR3 size: 14 residues. Germline V gene lookup returns CDR1 ENHRY and CDR2 SYGVKD. V shed 9 bases and J shed 0 bases, with 14 bases lying between them. Written as DNA, the CDR3 is TGTGCCATTACCACAGGAGAAACTAACTATGGCTACACCTTC. It encodes CAITTGETNYGYTF.

This clonotype was detected only a few times. The V and J genes are TRBV6-6 and TRBJ2-7; D may be TRBD1 or TRBD2 (5 bases each). The CDR3 has 12 amino acids. Trimming stripped 5 bases from V and 3 bases from J, with 8 bases between. Looked up from germline, CDR1 is MNHNY and CDR2 is SVGAGI (reference sequence). Written as DNA, the CDR3 is TGTGCCAGCAGTGGGACCCTCTACGAGCAGTACTTC. It is translated as CASSGTLYEQYF.

CDR3 coding DNA: TGTGCCATCAGTGGCGGAGGACTAGCGGGAATCTACGAGCAGTACTTC. Encoded protein: CAISGGGLAGIYEQYF. The chain has TRBV10-3 and TRBJ2-7, with 12 bases that match TRBD2. The CDR3 runs 16 residues. V shed 4 bases, J shed 3 bases, and the junction held 7 bases outside the gene matches. Per germline, CDR1 ENHRY and CDR2 SYGVKD.

The chain links TRBV30 to TRBJ2-3; D is unresolved. CDR1 and CDR2 from the germline V gene are GTSNPN and SVGIG (reference sequence). This CDR3 has 14 amino acids. Trimming took off 3 bases at V and 3 bases at J, with 13 bases between the two ends. The CDR3 sequence: CAWRGAAVTDTQYF. The CDR3, as DNA: TGTGCCTGGAGGGGCGCGGCTGTGACAGATACGCAGTATTTT. The whole variable domain, remainder taken from reference TRBV30 and TRBJ2-3, is SQTIHQWPATLVQPVGSPLSLECTVEGTSNPNLYWYRQAAGRGLQLLFYSVGIGQISSEVPQNLSASRPQDRQFILSSKKLLLSDSGFYLCAWRGAAVTDTQYFGPGTRLTVL.

This clonotype was recorded at least ten times. The CDR3 DNA sequence: TGTGCCAGCAGCCTCCATGGAGCGGGAGGGCCAAGGGATGAGCAGTTCTTC. The encoded protein is CASSLHGAGGPRDEQFF. J is TRBJ2-1 and V is TRBV7-3; 10 bases fit TRBD2. V dropped 5 bases and J dropped 8; count of bases not matched to a gene: 15. Germline CDR1 and CDR2: SGHTA and FQGTGA. The CDR3 is made up of 17 amino acids.

This clonotype came up a few times. The DNA of the CDR3 is TGCAGTGCACTAAAGCCGGGACAGGGGACCTACGAGCAGTACTTC. Its protein is CSALKPGQGTYEQYF. The chain carries TRBV20-1 and TRBJ2-7, with TRBD1 matching 10 bases. CDR3 length equals 15 residues. V trimming: 6 bases; J trimming: 2 bases; junction bases outside the gene matches: 10. CDR1 is DFQATT, CDR2 SNEGSKA, per germline (reference sequence).

The rearrangement uses TRBV28 and TRBJ2-5; 7 positions agree with TRBD2. The end of the DNA fits TRBJ2-7 better, so the J call may be wrong. This CDR3 spans 15 amino acids. Germline lookup yields CDR1 MDHEN and CDR2 SYDVKM. The DNA of the CDR3 is TGTGCCAGCAGTTCCCCCGGGGGGTCTTACTACGAGCAGTACTTC. Encoded protein: CASSSPGGSYYEQYF.

The chain is built from TRBV24-1 and TRBJ2-3; 14 bases map to TRBD2. Trimming cost V 3 bases and J 5 bases; bases outside gene matches: 3. Germline V gene lookup returns CDR1 KGHDR and CDR2 SFDVKD. This CDR3 comprises 16 residues. The CDR3 protein is CATSDRLAGGVDTQYF. CDR3 DNA: TGTGCCACCAGTGATCGACTAGCGGGAGGGGTAGATACGCAGTATTTT.

This clonotype was counted many times. The chain has TRBV4-3 and TRBJ2-7, with TRBD2 matching 10 bases. Germline V gene lookup returns CDR1 LGHNA and CDR2 YSLEER. The CDR3 totals 14 residues. V lost 3 bases and J lost 7; bases outside the gene matches: 6. CDR3 region: CASSQLAGAGEQYF. For the CDR3, the DNA is TGCGCCAGCAGCCAGCTAGCGGGAGCAGGGGAGCAGTACTTC.

This rearrangement joins TRBV27 to TRBJ1-2; 8 nucleotides match TRBD1. Germline V CDR1 and CDR2: MNHEY, SMNVEV (reference sequence). The J segment lost 7 bases and the V segment lost 3 bases, leaving 10 bases of the junction unmatched. CDR3 length: 15 residues. CDR3 bases: TGTGCCAGCAGTTTGGGGCAGGGGGCGATTAGTGGCTACACCTTC. Translated: CASSLGQGAISGYTF.

This rearrangement joins TRBV12-3 or TRBV12-4 to TRBJ1-5, with D perhaps TRBD1 (5 bases). V was clipped by 5 bases and J by 0 bases, with 11 bases between them. The CDR3 has 15 residues. The CDR3 is CASSASGDSNQPQHF. CDR3 coding DNA: TGTGCCAGCAGTGCCTCGGGGGATAGCAATCAGCCCCAGCATTTT.